The sequence of this T cell receptor beta chain was determined in a study of T cells in localized non-small cell lung cancer. Study findings and constraints: Sequencing was restricted to one tumor region; therefore, heterogeneity remains possible. Higher T cell density in the blood was associated with longer overall survival, whereas higher adjacent-lung clonality associated with shorter survival.

With regard to this clone: The antigen remains unidentified.

Trimming cost V 5 bases and J 6 bases, with 28 bases left between them. Looked up from germline, CDR1 is LGHNA and CDR2 is YNFKEQ. This CDR3 has 18 residues. Repertoires were generated with immunoSEQ multiplex PCR, while TCRdb's copy carries only in-frame clones and drops some. The sample carries under 60,000 clones, roughly 88% recorded once. The TCR originated in a male donor aged 60 or older with stage III squamous cell lung carcinoma. Sequenced material: peripheral blood, taken before any cancer treatment. V is TRBV4-2 and J is TRBJ1-2; D is possibly TRBD1 (6 bases). Written as DNA, the CDR3 is TGTGCCAGCAGCTTGGCCGCGACAGGTGGGAGGGGATTCCATGGCTACACCTTC. It yields the protein CASSLAATGGRGFHGYTF.